This section outlines one T cell receptor (beta chain) sequence together with its context. Its antigen remains unidentified. This record belongs to a study of monozygotic twins with cystic fibrosis. TCRdb keeps only in-frame clones here, not all; method: immunoSEQ multiplex PCR. The sample records roughly 35,000 clones, under 90% being singletons. Study-level results: No link emerged between shared CDR3 counts and age, concordance or severity. In 13 of 16 pairs, V gene usage was closest to the co-twin's.

With 4 bases removed from V and 3 bases from J, the gap between germline ends came to 15 bases. Germline-derived CDR1 and CDR2 are SGHDN and FVKESK. The CDR3 extends over 15 amino acids. This chain joins TRBV14 and TRBJ1-1, with D possibly being TRBD1 (6 bases). The specimen sequenced was blood. The TCR was taken from a girl aged 2-10 years with cystic fibrosis. DNA for the CDR3: TGTGCCAGCAGCCTAACACCTTCAGGGGACACTGAAGCTTTCTTT. Encoded protein: CASSLTPSGDTEAFF.